This T cell receptor beta chain was captured in a study of technical replicates of blood from several donors. Trimming shortened V by 4 bases and J by 0 bases, and 16 bases separated the two germline ends. Germline CDR1 is LGHNA and CDR2 is YNFKEQ. The CDR3 is 17 residues long. The method was immunoSEQ multiplex PCR; TCRdb's version includes in-frame clones alone and lacks a portion of them. The sample has around 79,000 clones; 90% to 95% are singletons. The chain is built from TRBV4-2 and TRBJ2-4; D is possibly TRBD2 (5 bases). The TCR was taken from a human donor in good health. Material: T cells isolated from PBMCs. The DNA for the CDR3 is TGTGCCAGCAGCCCTCAACTAGATACCCTAGCCAAAAACATTCAGTACTTC. Encoded protein: CASSPQLDTLAKNIQYF.